This T cell receptor (beta chain) came from a study of blood T cells in healthy people across ages. Total RNA, at least 5 micrograms per sample, was extracted from PBMCs. Study-level findings and limits: Any conclusive comparison of naive versus antigen-experienced cells was prevented by using unsorted PBMCs. Per-million-T-cell TCR beta diversity fell roughly linearly with age.

Trimming shortened V by 4 bases and J by 4 bases, and 21 bases separated the two germline ends. CDR1 and CDR2 from the germline V gene are MGHRA and YSYEKL. The CDR3 extends over 17 amino acids. Sample-barcoded 5' priming and a J-beta primer mix drove a second PCR of about 6 to 12 cycles. TCRdb passed the 5' RACE reads through MiXCR, listing each CDR3 protein once. This sample has approximately 900,000 distinct CDR3 sequences, with about 48% found just once. A remark on this clonotype: Its matching antigen is unknown.

This TCR was sampled from a man between 25 and 39 years old in good health. This chain connects TRBV4-1 to TRBJ2-3; D call uncertain. Source material: blood. In nucleotides, the CDR3 is TGCGCCAGCAGCCGCGAATGGGCGCAGGCGACATCAGATACGCAGTATTTT. Translating gives CASSREWAQATSDTQYF.